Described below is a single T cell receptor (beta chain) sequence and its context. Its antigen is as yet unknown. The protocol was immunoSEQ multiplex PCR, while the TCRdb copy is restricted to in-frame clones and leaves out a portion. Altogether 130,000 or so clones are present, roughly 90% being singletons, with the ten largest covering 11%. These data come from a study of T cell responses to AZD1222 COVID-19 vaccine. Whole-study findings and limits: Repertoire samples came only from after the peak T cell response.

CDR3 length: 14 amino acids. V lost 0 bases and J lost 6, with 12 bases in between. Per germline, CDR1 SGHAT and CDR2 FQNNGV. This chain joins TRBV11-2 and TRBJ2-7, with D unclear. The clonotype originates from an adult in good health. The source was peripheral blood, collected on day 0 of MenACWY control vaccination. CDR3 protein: CASSLDFLVCEQYF. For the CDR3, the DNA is TGTGCCAGCAGCTTAGATTTCCTAGTCTGCGAGCAGTACTTC.